Sequencing of this T cell receptor beta chain was carried out in a study of control samples from healthy donors and cancer patients. Trimming shortened V by 5 bases and J by 5 bases, and 15 bases separated the two germline ends. Germline CDR1 reads SGHTA; CDR2 reads FQGNSA. The length of the CDR3 is 15 residues. Some clones are missing from TCRdb's copy, which holds only in-frame ones; the method was immunoSEQ multiplex PCR. Of about 150,000 clones detected, more than 85% appear once; the ten largest clones hold around 2%. The rearrangement joins TRBV7-2 to TRBJ2-2; D remains ambiguous. Sequencing was performed on blood. The source is a woman aged 40 to 50 in good health. CDR3 bases: TGTGCCAGCAGCAGCCGAGTCCGAGGAACCGGGGAGCTGTTTTTT. As protein: CASSSRVRGTGELFF.